A single sample is the source of the 20 T cell receptor beta chains below, sequenced in a study of coeliac disease. The table came from immunoSEQ multiplex PCR; TCRdb's copy has only in-frame clones and leaves some out. Of about 8,000 clones in the sample, around three fifths were seen once. What was sequenced was intraepithelial lymphocytes from the gut. These receptors came from a woman aged 60-70 years with celiac disease.

The chain has TRBV5-5 and TRBJ2-7; maybe TRBD2 (6 bases). The germline V gene encodes CDR1 SGHKS and CDR2 YYEKEE (reference sequence). Between the trimmed V and J ends, which lost 5 bases and 4 bases, there was a span of 16 bases. This CDR3 is 14 amino acids long. The chain's CDR3 is CASRAYEGGYEQYF. CDR3 nucleotides: TGTGCCAGCAGAGCTTACGAGGGAGGTTACGAGCAGTACTTC.

The gene calls are TRBV19 and TRBJ1-1, with 10 bases identical to TRBD1. V trimming: 5 bases; J trimming: 7 bases; junction bases outside the gene matches: 7. CDR3 length equals 14 residues. CDR1 and CDR2 (germline): LNHDA, SQIVND (reference sequence). The CDR3 nucleotides read TGTGCCAGTAGTGTTCTGACAGGGGGCTTTGAAGCTTTCTTT. Translating it yields CASSVLTGGFEAFF. Variable domain in full (rest from reference TRBV19 and TRBJ1-1): DGGITQSPKYLFRKEGQNVTLSCEQNLNHDAMYWYRQDPGQGLRLIYYSQIVNDFQKGDIAEGYSVSREKKESFPLTVTSAQKNPTAFYLCASSVLTGGFEAFFGQGTRLTVV.

This clone occurred a few times. The J gene is TRBJ2-5, the V gene TRBV4-1; tentative D call: TRBD2 (5 bases). The CDR3 is made up of 14 amino acids. V lost 0 bases and J lost 7, with 12 bases in between. Germline-derived CDR1 and CDR2 are MGHRA and YSYEKL. The CDR3 coding sequence is TGCGCCAGCAGCCAAGATGGGGAGCCGGGGACCCAGTACTTC. Residues: CASSQDGEPGTQYF.

The chain uses TRBV13 and TRBJ1-1, with D possibly TRBD1 on 5 matching bases. The CDR3 spans 13 residues. Germline V gene data show CDR1 as PRHDT and CDR2 as FYEKMQ (reference sequence). V was shortened by 4 bases and J by 4 bases, with 10 bases between the two germline ends. The CDR3 nucleotides are TGTGCCAGCAGCTCCAGGGTTCGCACTGAAGCTTTCTTT. Protein sequence: CASSSRVRTEAFF.

About this clone itself: The sample holds other DNA sequences that translate to the same CDR3. The chain links TRBV6-1 to TRBJ2-1, with 9 nucleotides matching TRBD2. The ends lost 8 bases at V and 4 bases at J; junction bases unmatched: 6. The germline CDR1 and CDR2 sequences are MNHNS and SASEGT. The CDR3 consists of 14 residues. The CDR3 here is CASLQREDYNEQFF. DNA for the CDR3: TGTGCCAGCCTACAGCGGGAGGATTACAATGAGCAGTTCTTC.

This sequence joins TRBV11-1 and TRBJ2-7; 9 bases align to TRBD2. The CDR3 has 15 amino acids. V lost 3 bases, J lost 4 bases, and 7 bases stayed unmatched. The germline V gene has CDR1 SGHAT and CDR2 FQDESV (reference sequence). The CDR3 loop reads CASSLAGSGSYEQYF. The CDR3 nucleotides are TGTGCCAGCAGCTTGGCCGGTAGCGGGAGTTACGAGCAGTACTTC.

The chain combines TRBV27 with TRBJ1-1, with unresolved D. The CDR3 consists of 13 residues. Germline loops: CDR1 MNHEY, CDR2 SMNVEV (reference sequence). Trimming stripped 2 bases from V and 0 bases from J, with 4 bases between. This CDR3 is CASSLNMNTEAFF. CDR3 in DNA: TGTGCCAGCAGTTTAAACATGAACACTGAAGCTTTCTTT.

This chain uses TRBV5-4 with TRBJ2-7; a weak D match, TRBD1 (6 bases). Trimming took 4 bases from V and 5 from J, leaving 16 bases between them. CDR3 size: 14 residues. The germline gives CDR1 SGHNT, CDR2 YYREEE (reference sequence). The CDR3 bases are TGTGCCAGCAGCATCTCAGGGGCTCCCCACGAGCAGTACTTC. Amino acids: CASSISGAPHEQYF.

The V and J genes are TRBV6-6 and TRBJ1-5; the match to TRBD1 covers 11 bases. Unmatched junction bases numbered 4, after V lost 0 bases and J lost 6 bases. Germline lookup yields CDR1 MNHNY and CDR2 SVGAGI (reference sequence). The CDR3 loop spans 16 amino acids. CDR3 bases: TGTGCCAGCAGTTACTCCGGACAGGGGGCGGGTCAGCCCCAGCATTTT. As protein: CASSYSGQGAGQPQHF.

The chain links TRBV7-9 to TRBJ1-2; D remains ambiguous. The CDR3 has 12 residues. Germline V gives CDR1 SEHNR, CDR2 FQNEAQ (reference sequence). Trimming left V 2 bases short and J 10 bases short, with 11 bases between. The CDR3 reads CASSLQRESYTF. In DNA, the CDR3 is TGTGCCAGCAGCTTACAGAGGGAGTCCTACACCTTC.

CDR3 in amino acids: CASSLGGAYYEQYF. The CDR3 DNA sequence: TGTGCCAGCAGCTTGGGGGGCGCGTATTACGAGCAGTACTTC. This chain uses TRBV5-5 with TRBJ2-7; D is perhaps TRBD1 (5 bases). This CDR3 contains 14 residues. Deletions cut 0 bases from V and 4 bases from J, with 11 bases between. The germline V gene encodes CDR1 SGHKS and CDR2 YYEKEE (reference sequence). The entire variable domain, with the rest obtained from reference TRBV5-5 and TRBJ2-7, is as follows: DAGVTQSPTHLIKTRGQQVTLRCSPISGHKSVSWYQQVLGQGPQFIFQYYEKEERGRGNFPDRFSARQFPNYSSELNVNALLLGDSALYLCASSLGGAYYEQYFGPGTRLTVT.

As for this clone: In the same sample, other DNA sequences code for this CDR3. The chain employs TRBV15 and TRBJ1-5; D is possibly TRBD1 (5 bases). The CDR3 consists of 15 residues. Germline CDR1 LNHNV, CDR2 YYDKDF (reference sequence). Trimming took 1 base from V and 5 from J, leaving 12 bases between them. CDR3 amino acids: CATSRVGRVDQPQHF. In nucleotides, the CDR3 is TGTGCCACCAGCAGAGTTGGCAGGGTCGATCAGCCCCAGCATTTT. Together with reference TRBV15 and TRBJ1-5, the CDR3 gives the full variable domain: DAMVIQNPRYQVTQFGKPVTLSCSQTLNHNVMYWYQQKSSQAPKLLFHYYDKDFNNEADTPDNFQSRRPNTSFCFLDIRSPGLGDTAMYLCATSRVGRVDQPQHFGDGTRLSIL.

The chain carries TRBV5-4 and TRBJ2-2; D is perhaps TRBD2 (6 bases). V dropped 4 bases and J dropped 5 bases, with 12 bases sitting between them. The CDR3 is made up of 14 amino acids. Per the germline V gene, CDR1 is SGHNT and CDR2 is YYREEE (reference sequence). CDR3 DNA sequence: TGTGCCAGCAGCCCGCCGGGGGAAACCGGGGAGCTGTTTTTT. Its translation is CASSPPGETGELFF.

This clone was observed a handful of times. The chain couples TRBV19 to TRBJ2-7, with TRBD1 identical over 7 bases. The germline V gene encodes CDR1 LNHDA and CDR2 SQIVND (reference sequence). The V segment lost 1 base and the J segment 2 bases; nucleotides outside the gene matches: 5. This CDR3 has 15 residues. The CDR3: CASSIGQGFTYEQYF. The CDR3, as DNA: TGTGCCAGTAGTATAGGACAGGGTTTCACCTACGAGCAGTACTTC.

This clone has more than one count but fewer than ten. This chain connects TRBV19 to TRBJ2-1; tentatively, D is TRBD2 (6 bases). V dropped 6 bases and J dropped 0 bases, with 9 bases sitting between them. The germline V gene has CDR1 LNHDA and CDR2 SQIVND (reference sequence). The CDR3 contains 14 residues. The CDR3 here is CASRGLDSYNEQFF. In nucleotides, the CDR3 is TGTGCCAGTAGGGGACTCGACTCCTACAATGAGCAGTTCTTC.

The chain uses TRBV4-3 and TRBJ1-1; no definite D call. Trimming took off 0 bases at V and 5 bases at J, with 25 bases between the two ends. The germline V gene has CDR1 LGHNA and CDR2 YSLEER. CDR3 length: 19 amino acids. This CDR3 is CASSQDHWIGEGRRTEAFF. The CDR3 DNA is TGCGCCAGCAGCCAAGATCACTGGATTGGGGAGGGTCGAAGGACTGAAGCTTTCTTT.

This clone was detected a few times. DNA for the CDR3: TGTGCCAGCAGTTCCACTCAATGGAACTATGGCTACACCTTC. It encodes CASSSTQWNYGYTF. The V call is TRBV6-5, the J call TRBJ1-2; unclear D gene. Germline V gives CDR1 MNHEY, CDR2 SVGAGI. CDR3 length: 14 amino acids. V lost 4 bases and J lost 2, with 11 bases in between.

The chain uses TRBV9 and TRBJ2-5, with 7 bases aligning to TRBD1. The J call is in doubt because the DNA end fits TRBJ2-7 better. This CDR3 has 17 amino acids. CDR1 is SGDLS and CDR2 is YYNGEE in the germline V gene. The CDR3 nucleotides read TGTGCCAGCAGCGGCCCCGTTGAGGGGGCCGACTCCTACGAGCAGTACTTC. This sequence encodes CASSGPVEGADSYEQYF.

V gene TRBV28 combines with J gene TRBJ1-2; tentative D call: TRBD1 (6 bases). Germline V gene data show CDR1 as MDHEN and CDR2 as SYDVKM. CDR3 length: 13 residues. V was trimmed by 6 bases and J by 6 bases, leaving 14 bases between them. CDR3 bases: TGTGCCAGCAGCCGTAGGACAGACGATGGCTACACCTTC. Its protein product is CASSRRTDDGYTF.

The chain employs TRBV28 and TRBJ2-7; D is uncertain. Germline CDR1 is MDHEN and CDR2 is SYDVKM. CDR3 length: 14 residues. V was trimmed by 5 bases and J by 0 bases, leaving 11 bases between them. CDR3 DNA sequence: TGTGCCAGCAGTCCGCAGACAAACTCCTACGAGCAGTACTTC. Translated: CASSPQTNSYEQYF.